The rows below give T cell receptor beta chains drawn from one sample of a study of regulatory T cells in long-lasting Graves disease. TCRdb passed the multiplex PCR reads through MiXCR, listing each CDR3 protein once. Of 560,000 or so distinct CDR3 sequences detected, roughly 15% appear once; the ten largest clones hold 12%. The same sample was also studied in work on T cells in Graves' hyperthyroidism and ophthalmopathy.

The starting material was peripheral blood mononuclear cells (PBMCs), obtained at new diagnosis, from a patient treated with antithyroid drugs. These receptors came from a man aged 18 to 35 with Graves disease. Both conserved end residues are part of each CDR3. D genes are given only for firm matches. Where a row states a size, it is once, few, many or the class of an expanded clone; other rows omit it.

d_call clone_size j_call v_call cdr3_aa cdr3_nt
TRBD1 - TRBJ1-4 TRBV24-1 CATSERRGLEEKLFF TGTGCCACCAGTGAACGCAGGGGGTTGGAGGAAAAACTGTTTTTT
- - TRBJ2-1 TRBV25-1 CASSESGPGFGEQFF TGTGCCAGCAGTGAATCGGGACCGGGATTCGGTGAGCAGTTCTTC
TRBD1 many TRBJ1-5 TRBV7-9 CASSLGGQGADQPQHF TGTGCCAGCAGCTTAGGGGGACAGGGGGCGGATCAGCCCCAGCATTTT
- many TRBJ2-1 TRBV7-3 CASSLGGGNYNEQFF TGTGCCAGCAGCTTGGGTGGGGGAAACTACAATGAGCAGTTCTTC
TRBD2 many TRBJ2-3 TRBV29-1 CSVRSSGGGADTQYF TGCAGCGTTAGGTCTAGCGGGGGAGGAGCAGATACGCAGTATTTT
TRBD1 many TRBJ1-6 TRBV2 CASTAFEDRNHSPLHF TGTGCCAGCACTGCGTTTGAGGACAGGAATCATTCACCCCTCCACTTT
- many TRBJ2-1 TRBV28 CASSWWWASSNEQFF TGTGCCAGCAGTTGGTGGTGGGCTAGCAGCAATGAGCAGTTCTTC
- few TRBJ2-5 TRBV7-3 CASSLNFQETQYF TGTGCCAGCAGCTTAAACTTCCAAGAGACCCAGTACTTC
TRBD2 many TRBJ2-1 TRBV20-1 CSAPPGLDPHEQFF TGCAGTGCCCCTCCGGGACTAGACCCCCATGAGCAGTTCTTC
- few TRBJ2-4 TRBV6-5 CASSYGPQGAKNIQYF TGTGCCAGCAGTTACGGGCCCCAAGGGGCCAAAAACATTCAGTACTTC
TRBD1 - TRBJ1-2 TRBV20-1 CSATGTGDGYTF TGCAGTGCCACCGGGACAGGGGATGGCTACACCTTC
TRBD1 - TRBJ2-3 TRBV4-1 CASSHPTGVSDTQYF TGCGCCAGCAGCCACCCGACAGGGGTATCAGATACGCAGTATTTT
- many TRBJ1-2 TRBV27 CASSLWRGDGYTF TGTGCCAGCAGTTTATGGAGGGGAGATGGCTACACCTTC
TRBD2 few TRBJ2-2 TRBV6-1 CASRLQGLAGEISGELFF TGTGCCAGCAGACTCCAGGGACTAGCGGGAGAGATAAGCGGGGAGCTGTTTTTT
- few TRBJ2-4 TRBV6-5 CASSYSGIKNIQYF TGTGCCAGCAGTTACTCAGGAATAAAAAACATTCAGTACTTC
TRBD1 many TRBJ2-1 TRBV11-2 CASSRGASWQGARNEQFF TGTGCCAGCAGCCGAGGGGCCTCCTGGCAGGGGGCGCGCAATGAGCAGTTCTTC
- many TRBJ1-5 TRBV20-1 CSAQSGARQPQHF TGCAGTGCCCAGTCAGGGGCACGGCAGCCCCAGCATTTT
TRBD1 few TRBJ1-2 TRBV29-1 CSVADRGLFGYTF TGCAGCGTTGCTGACAGGGGGCTTTTTGGCTACACCTTC
- many TRBJ2-7 TRBV27 CASRRAGSGYEQYF TGTGCCAGCAGACGGGCGGGAAGTGGTTACGAGCAGTACTTC
- many TRBJ2-2 TRBV12-3/TRBV12-4 CASSLVYTGELFF TGTGCCAGCAGCTTAGTGTATACCGGGGAGCTGTTTTTT
- - TRBJ2-3 TRBV6-2/TRBV6-3 CASSDPRQGLDTQYF TGTGCCAGCAGTGACCCTCGGCAGGGGTTGGATACGCAGTATTTT
TRBD1 many TRBJ1-2 TRBV30 CAWSLGGVGHGYTF TGTGCCTGGAGTCTAGGGGGCGTCGGGCATGGCTACACCTTC
TRBD2 - TRBJ2-6 TRBV28 CASSSAAGDPRSGANVLTF TGTGCCAGCAGTTCTGCAGCGGGAGACCCCCGCTCTGGGGCCAACGTCCTGACTTTC
- - TRBJ2-1 TRBV27 CASSSIGPSSYNEQFF TGTGCCAGCAGTTCAATCGGGCCTAGCTCCTACAATGAGCAGTTCTTC
- many TRBJ2-5 TRBV11-2 CASSFGGGQETQYF TGTGCCAGCAGCTTTGGGGGAGGTCAAGAGACCCAGTACTTC
TRBD2 many TRBJ2-1 TRBV30 CAWSTSGSYNEQFF TGTGCCTGGAGTACTAGCGGCTCCTACAATGAGCAGTTCTTC
- few TRBJ1-6 TRBV28 CASSPPTSPLHF TGTGCCAGCAGTCCTCCTACTTCACCCCTCCACTTT
- - TRBJ2-5 TRBV6-2/TRBV6-3 CASSRNKEETQYF TGTGCCAGCAGCCGGAACAAGGAAGAGACCCAGTACTTC
- - TRBJ2-1 TRBV19 CASSWRGVVGEQFF TGTGCCAGTAGTTGGAGGGGAGTGGTAGGTGAGCAGTTCTTC
- few TRBJ1-2 TRBV6-5 CASSYGRTANYGYTF TGTGCCAGCAGTTATGGACGGACAGCTAACTATGGCTACACCTTC
TRBD1 once TRBJ1-1 TRBV19 CPSTDRGMNTEAFF TGTCCCAGTACCGACAGGGGAATGAACACTGAAGCTTTCTTT
- - TRBJ1-2 TRBV3-1 CASSLSGTWGGLYGYTF TGTGCCAGCAGCCTTTCCGGGACTTGGGGGGGGCTCTATGGCTACACCTTC
- - TRBJ1-1 TRBV19 CASRRIDSLGTEAFF TGTGCCAGTAGGAGGATTGACAGCCTGGGGACTGAAGCTTTCTTT
- few TRBJ2-1 TRBV3-1 CASIQGDLSYNEQFF TGTGCCAGCATCCAAGGGGACTTAAGCTACAATGAGCAGTTCTTC
- many TRBJ1-1 TRBV2 CASSEGSLEAFF TGTGCCAGCAGTGAAGGTAGTTTGGAAGCTTTCTTT
- few TRBJ1-3 TRBV9 CASSVGTASGNTIYF TGTGCCAGCAGCGTAGGGACCGCGTCTGGAAACACCATATATTTT
TRBD1 - TRBJ2-2 TRBV2 CASTGQGLAGELFF TGTGCCAGCACGGGACAGGGGTTGGCCGGGGAGCTGTTTTTT
TRBD2 - TRBJ2-7 TRBV6-1 CASSDRAGGPGYEQYF TGTGCCAGCAGTGACCGGGCGGGAGGGCCGGGGTACGAGCAGTACTTC
TRBD2 many TRBJ2-3 TRBV7-7 CASSISGKTDTQYF TGTGCTAGCAGCATTAGCGGGAAGACAGATACGCAGTATTTT
- - TRBJ1-5 TRBV9 CASSDTDSRSQPQHF TGTGCCAGCAGCGATACGGACAGCCGCAGTCAGCCCCAGCATTTT
- - TRBJ2-2 TRBV9 CASSVAGGPNTGELFF TGTGCCAGCAGCGTAGCGGGCGGACCAAACACCGGGGAGCTGTTTTTT
- - TRBJ1-6 TRBV28 CASRRTHNSPLHF TGTGCCAGCAGGAGAACCCATAATTCACCCCTCCACTTT